These 21 T cell receptor beta chains originate from one sample sequenced in a study of spatial heterogeneity in lung cancer. Time point defined: sample taken at primary tumor resection. Unsorted samples of tumor, nontumor lung or frozen PBMC had their whole RNA sequenced. Via MiXCR, TCRdb re-called the 5' RACE reads, giving one row per CDR3 protein. The sample consists of about 42,000 distinct CDR3 sequences, approximately 7% of them appearing once. Specimen: PBMCs, collected at surgery. Receptors were obtained from a female donor with early-stage non-small cell lung cancer.

In its sample, this clonotype was seen many times. V and J are TRBV27 and TRBJ1-2; 7 bases match TRBD1. The CDR3 covers 15 residues. Germline-derived CDR1 and CDR2 are MNHEY and SMNVEV (reference sequence). The junction had 10 bases not matched to a gene; V was cut back by 5 bases and J by 4 bases. The CDR3 sequence is CASSTRRQGVYGYTF. In nucleotides, the CDR3 is TGTGCCAGCAGTACCAGGAGACAGGGAGTCTATGGCTACACCTTC.

This clonotype has at least ten counts. This chain uses TRBV12-3 or TRBV12-4 with TRBJ1-2; 8 bases agree with TRBD1. V dropped 7 bases and J dropped 4; count of bases not matched to a gene: 5. The CDR3 length is 13 residues. Here the CDR3 DNA reads TGTGCCAGCACCCAGGGGGCCCCCTATGGCTACACCTTC. This gives the protein CASTQGAPYGYTF.

Ten or more counts support this clonotype. The J gene is TRBJ2-4, the V gene TRBV14, with D perhaps TRBD2 (6 bases). The CDR3 length is 14 residues. V was trimmed by 7 bases and J by 5 bases, leaving 15 bases between them. The germline V gene has CDR1 SGHDN and CDR2 FVKESK. In nucleotides, the CDR3 is TGTGCCAGCACCTTGGAGGGGCCGGAAAACATTCAGTACTTC. This sequence encodes CASTLEGPENIQYF.

This clonotype showed up many times. The chain combines TRBV6-5 with TRBJ1-1; D is possibly TRBD1 (5 bases). In germline, CDR1 is MNHEY, CDR2 SVGAGI. The CDR3 has 13 residues. V was shortened by 6 bases and J by 3 bases, with 11 bases between the two germline ends. As DNA, the CDR3 is TGTGCCAGCAGCCAGGGTCGATACACTGAAGCTTTCTTT. This gives the protein CASSQGRYTEAFF.

This clonotype was seen ten or more times. This chain connects TRBV11-2 to TRBJ2-3, with D possibly TRBD2 on 7 matching bases. V dropped 5 bases and J dropped 6 bases, with 18 bases sitting between them. This CDR3 is 15 amino acids long. From germline, CDR1 is SGHAT and CDR2 FQNNGV. The chain's CDR3 is CASSPAAGARDTQYF. As DNA, the CDR3 is TGTGCCAGCAGCCCCGCCGCGGGGGCACGGGATACGCAGTATTTT. The full variable domain, in which reference TRBV11-2 and TRBJ2-3 provide the parts outside the CDR3, is EAGVAQSPRYKIIEKRQSVAFWCNPISGHATLYWYQQILGQGPKLLIQFQNNGVVDDSQLPKDRFSAERLKGVDSTLKIQPAKLEDSAVYLCASSPAAGARDTQYFGPGTRLTVL.

Ten or more counts support this clonotype. The chain employs TRBV7-2 and TRBJ1-2; D is uncertain. V was trimmed by 5 bases and J by 3 bases, leaving 10 bases between them. In germline, CDR1 is SGHTA, CDR2 FQGNSA. The CDR3 has 13 residues. This chain's CDR3 is CASSVTEYYGYTF. CDR3 nucleotides: TGTGCCAGCAGCGTCACAGAGTACTATGGCTACACCTTC.

This chain uses TRBV20-1 with TRBJ1-6; D uncertain. V was cut by 1 base and J by 4 bases, with 8 bases left in between. This CDR3 comprises 14 residues. CDR1 is DFQATT, CDR2 SNEGSKA, per germline (reference sequence). The CDR3 here is CSARGGGYNSPLHF. In nucleotides, the CDR3 is TGCAGTGCTAGAGGGGGAGGGTATAATTCACCCCTCCACTTT.

The chain uses TRBV10-3 and TRBJ2-2, with D tentatively TRBD1 (5 bases). This CDR3 comprises 15 residues. CDR1 is ENHRY and CDR2 is SYGVKD in the germline V gene. Trimming cost V 10 bases and J 3 bases, with 18 bases left between them. The CDR3 protein is CATLGADGHTGELFF. The CDR3 DNA follows: TGTGCCACCTTAGGGGCAGACGGTCACACCGGGGAGCTGTTTTTT.

Many counts were recorded for this clonotype. V gene TRBV6-5 combines with J gene TRBJ2-5, with 8 positions matching TRBD2. Trimming cost V 6 bases and J 6 bases; bases outside gene matches: 12. In germline, CDR1 is MNHEY, CDR2 SVGAGI. The CDR3 has 15 residues. The CDR3 spells CASSDGGAQEKTQYF. Here the CDR3 DNA reads TGTGCCAGCAGCGACGGGGGGGCGCAGGAAAAGACCCAGTACTTC.

CDR3 in amino acids: CASSPHGLDYGYTF. The CDR3 region has the DNA TGTGCCAGCAGCCCCCACGGACTAGACTATGGCTACACCTTC. This chain links TRBV7-2 with TRBJ1-2, with D uncertain. CDR3 length equals 14 residues. CDR1 and CDR2 from the germline V gene are SGHTA and FQGNSA. V was cut by 5 bases and J by 3 bases, with 13 bases left in between. Variable domain in full (rest from reference TRBV7-2 and TRBJ1-2): GAGVSQSPSNKVTEKGKDVELRCDPISGHTALYWYRQSLGQGLEFLIYFQGNSAPDKSGLPSDRFSAERTGGSVSTLTIQRTQQEDSAVYLCASSPHGLDYGYTFGSGTRLTVV.

This clonotype was seen many times. The gene calls are TRBV10-3 and TRBJ2-7, with no clear D. This CDR3 has 14 residues. Per the germline V gene, CDR1 is ENHRY and CDR2 is SYGVKD. V gave up 0 bases and J gave up 2 bases, with 8 bases separating them. CDR3 region: CAISESWQTYEQYF. The CDR3 DNA is TGTGCCATCAGTGAGTCTTGGCAGACCTACGAGCAGTACTTC.

This clonotype was recorded at least ten times. The CDR3 sequence: CASSSGQGSQPQHF. The CDR3 nucleotides are TGTGCCAGCAGTTCGGGACAGGGTAGTCAGCCCCAGCATTTT. The V call is TRBV6-5, the J call TRBJ1-5, with 9 bases that match TRBD1. V dropped 4 bases and J dropped 6; count of bases not matched to a gene: 4. CDR1 is MNHEY and CDR2 is SVGAGI in the germline V gene. The CDR3 is 14 residues long.

In its sample, this clonotype was seen many times. The chain is built from TRBV12-3 or TRBV12-4 and TRBJ1-2; 9 nucleotides align to TRBD1. The CDR3 is 14 residues long. The trim removed 7 bases at V and 8 bases at J, leaving 11 bases unmatched. The CDR3 DNA follows: TGTGCCAGCACCCCGACAGGGGGAGTGGGGGGCTACACCTTC. It yields the protein CASTPTGGVGGYTF.

This clonotype was detected many times. The chain links TRBV7-2 to TRBJ2-6; a weak D match, TRBD1 (6 bases). The CDR3 has 18 residues. CDR1 is SGHTA, CDR2 FQGNSA, per germline. Trimming pared 0 bases from V and 1 base from J, leaving 13 bases between. CDR3: CASSLAGGGLSGANVLTF. DNA for the CDR3: TGTGCCAGCAGCTTAGCTGGGGGCGGGCTGTCTGGGGCCAACGTCCTGACTTTC.

The chain joins TRBV20-1 to TRBJ2-2; no clear D. The CDR3 length is 11 residues. Germline CDR1 and CDR2: DFQATT and SNEGSKA (reference sequence). The V end lost 5 bases, the J end lost 7 bases, and 8 bases lay between the germline ends. In DNA form, the CDR3 reads TGCAGTGCTCGACAAATCGGGGAGCTGTTTTTT. Its translation: CSARQIGELFF.

This clonotype appeared many times. This chain joins TRBV6-2 or TRBV6-3 and TRBJ2-7, with TRBD1 identical over 8 bases. V lost 6 bases to trimming and J lost 5 bases; unmatched junction nucleotides: 15. Germline CDR1 is MNHEY and CDR2 is SVGEGT. CDR3 length: 16 residues. Written as DNA, the CDR3 is TGTGCCAGCAGGTGGACAGGGAAGTTTAGGAGCGACGAGCAGTACTTC. It codes for CASRWTGKFRSDEQYF.

This clonotype came up many times. The chain is built from TRBV10-3 and TRBJ2-1; 14 nucleotides line up with TRBD2. CDR1 is ENHRY, CDR2 SYGVKD, per germline. The CDR3 runs 16 residues. V was clipped by 6 bases and J by 6 bases; unmatched bases: 7. CDR3: CAIRPGLAGGPNEQFF. The CDR3 DNA is TGTGCCATCAGGCCCGGACTAGCGGGGGGCCCCAATGAGCAGTTCTTC.

This clonotype was seen a handful of times. This rearrangement joins TRBV7-9 to TRBJ2-1, with D hard to call. Germline CDR1 reads SEHNR; CDR2 reads FQNEAQ (reference sequence). V was trimmed by 10 bases and J by 7 bases, leaving 11 bases between them. CDR3 length: 11 amino acids. CDR3 DNA sequence: TGTGCCACCCCGGTGTGGAATGAGCAGTTCTTC. Protein product: CATPVWNEQFF.

The rearrangement uses TRBV3-1 and TRBJ2-5, with D possibly TRBD2 on 5 matching bases. The CDR3 runs to 14 residues. Trimming left V 4 bases short and J 5 bases short, with 14 bases between. Germline values: CDR1 LGHDT, CDR2 YNNKEL (reference sequence). CDR3 nucleotides: TGTGCCAGCAGCCTCAAGAACCCGGGGGAGACCCAGTACTTC. Its translation: CASSLKNPGETQYF.

In this sample, this clonotype turned up many times. The rearrangement links TRBV16 to TRBJ1-5; unclear D gene. V dropped 6 bases and J dropped 4 bases, with 10 bases sitting between them. The CDR3 covers 13 residues. CDR1 and CDR2 (germline): KGHSY, FQNENV. The CDR3 is CASSQTPNQPQHF. The CDR3 region has the DNA TGTGCCAGCAGTCAAACCCCGAATCAGCCCCAGCATTTT.

This clonotype appeared a few times. The chain uses TRBV2 and TRBJ1-5; D gene ambiguous. V was shortened by 9 bases and J by 1 base, with 10 bases between the two germline ends. This CDR3 is built from 13 residues. The germline V gene has CDR1 SNHLY and CDR2 FYNNEI. As DNA, the CDR3 is TGTGCCAGTGCGGCGCAGAGCAATCAGCCCCAGCATTTT. Its translation: CASAAQSNQPQHF.